Below, 32 T cell receptor beta chains from the same sample are listed, as sequenced in a study of control samples from healthy donors and cancer patients. Assay: immunoSEQ multiplex PCR; the TCRdb copy retains only in-frame clones and omits some. The sample records 150,000 to 200,000 clones, approximately 92% being singletons. Sequenced input: blood. These receptors originate from a young man in good health.

The chain combines TRBV14 with TRBJ1-1, with D uncertain. CDR3 length equals 13 residues. V lost 1 base and J lost 6, with 9 bases in between. Germline lookup yields CDR1 SGHDN and CDR2 FVKESK. CDR3: CASSQVGGAEAFF. CDR3 in DNA: TGTGCCAGCAGCCAAGTTGGCGGGGCTGAAGCTTTCTTT.

This chain joins TRBV7-9 and TRBJ2-1; 8 bases are a match to TRBD1. This CDR3 has 14 residues. V dropped 5 bases and J dropped 7; count of bases not matched to a gene: 7. Germline V gene data show CDR1 as SEHNR and CDR2 as FQNEAQ (reference sequence). The CDR3 DNA follows: TGTGCCAGCAGCCTTGGACAGGGTAGGAATGAGCAGTTCTTC. This translates into CASSLGQGRNEQFF.

CDR3 loop: CASSDRQGRDTQYF. The DNA for the CDR3 is TGCGCCAGCAGTGATAGGCAGGGACGAGATACGCAGTATTTT. This chain uses TRBV10-1 with TRBJ2-3; D might be TRBD1 or TRBD2, each matching 5 bases. This CDR3 has 14 residues. In germline, CDR1 is WNHNN, CDR2 SYGVQD (reference sequence). The V end lost 3 bases, the J end lost 5 bases, and 12 bases lay between the germline ends.

This chain connects TRBV15 to TRBJ1-5; possibly TRBD1 for D (5 bases). CDR3 size: 18 residues. The ends were cut back, 4 bases at V and 2 bases at J, with 21 bases in the middle. CDR1 LNHNV and CDR2 YYDKDF come from the germline V gene (reference sequence). The CDR3 sequence is CATSIPTRVFRGNQPQHF. DNA for the CDR3: TGTGCCACCAGCATCCCAACCAGGGTATTTAGGGGCAATCAGCCCCAGCATTTT.

The V gene is TRBV2, the J gene TRBJ1-2; TRBD1 agrees at 10 bases. The CDR3 length is 14 residues. Germline values: CDR1 SNHLY, CDR2 FYNNEI. V lost 7 bases, J lost 4 bases, and 6 bases stayed unmatched. This CDR3 is CASIRQGAVYGYTF. The CDR3 coding sequence is TGTGCCAGCATCCGACAGGGGGCAGTCTATGGCTACACCTTC.

The genes are TRBV11-2 and TRBJ2-1; D perhaps matches TRBD2 (5 bases). The ends were cut back, 2 bases at V and 2 bases at J, with 7 bases in the middle. The CDR3 spans 14 residues. Looked up from germline, CDR1 is SGHAT and CDR2 is FQNNGV. CDR3 residues: CASSLPGTYNEQFF. DNA of the CDR3: TGTGCCAGCAGCTTACCGGGGACCTACAATGAGCAGTTCTTC.

Only one count was recorded for this clone. V usage is TRBV7-7 and J usage is TRBJ2-5; 7 bases align to TRBD1. The CDR3 totals 15 residues. Germline CDR1 and CDR2: SSHAT and FNYEAQ (reference sequence). Trimming at V came to 4 bases and at J to 2 bases, leaving 7 bases not matched to a gene. The CDR3 spells CASSSLGTAQETQYF. In DNA, the CDR3 is TGTGCCAGCAGCTCACTCGGGACAGCACAAGAGACCCAGTACTTC. The whole variable domain, remainder taken from reference TRBV7-7 and TRBJ2-5, is GAGVSQSPRYKVTKRGQDVTLRCDPISSHATLYWYQQALGQGPEFLTYFNYEAQPDKSGLPSDRFSAERPEGSISTLTIQRTEQRDSAMYRCASSSLGTAQETQYFGPGTRLLVL.

This chain links TRBV18 with TRBJ2-7; D possibly uses TRBD1 or TRBD2 (5 bases each). Trimming took off 3 bases at V and 0 bases at J, with 12 bases between the two ends. There are 15 residues in the CDR3. Germline lookup yields CDR1 KGHSH and CDR2 LQKENI. CDR3 sequence reads: CASSPGTGPSYEQYF. The CDR3 nucleotides are TGTGCCAGCTCACCGGGTACGGGGCCCTCCTACGAGCAGTACTTC.

The V gene is TRBV6-5, the J gene TRBJ2-3, with 9 bases identical to TRBD2. J lost 3 bases, V lost 7 bases, and 8 bases had no gene match. The CDR3 spans 15 residues. Germline V lookup: CDR1 MNHEY, CDR2 SVGAGI. In DNA form, the CDR3 reads TGTGCCAGCATCCCGGGACTAGCCCTAACAGATACGCAGTATTTT. Protein sequence: CASIPGLALTDTQYF.

CDR3 sequence: CASSFSRGPQETQYF. For the CDR3, the DNA is TGTGCCAGCAGCTTTTCCAGGGGGCCTCAAGAGACCCAGTACTTC. This sequence joins TRBV7-2 and TRBJ2-5, with 8 bases identical to TRBD1. Germline loops: CDR1 SGHTA, CDR2 FQGNSA. J was trimmed by 2 bases and V by 3 bases; bases with no gene match: 5. The CDR3 contains 15 residues.

This sequence joins TRBV29-1 and TRBJ2-1; D may be TRBD2 (6 bases). CDR3 length: 16 residues. Germline V CDR1 and CDR2: SQVTM, ANQGSEA. V shed 3 bases and J shed 1 base, with 16 bases lying between them. The CDR3: CSVDGKSAGSYNEQFF. The CDR3 DNA is TGCAGCGTTGACGGTAAGAGTGCGGGGTCCTACAATGAGCAGTTCTTC.

V usage is TRBV6-5 and J usage is TRBJ2-3; D is unclear. Trimming stripped 2 bases from V and 2 bases from J, with 5 bases between. Germline V CDR1 and CDR2: MNHEY, SVGAGI. The CDR3 runs to 13 residues. The CDR3 reads CASSYSFTDTQYF. Here the CDR3 DNA reads TGTGCCAGCAGTTACAGCTTCACAGATACGCAGTATTTT.

The chain has TRBV18 and TRBJ2-7, with TRBD2 matching 7 bases. V was clipped by 7 bases and J by 1 base; unmatched bases: 13. Germline lookup yields CDR1 KGHSH and CDR2 LQKENI. This CDR3 comprises 16 residues. CDR3 region: CASLPRRGGESYEQYF. The CDR3, as DNA: TGTGCCAGCTTACCTCGCCGGGGAGGGGAGTCCTACGAGCAGTACTTC.

V gene TRBV3-1 (or the pseudogene TRBV3-2) combines with J gene TRBJ2-7; D is perhaps TRBD1 (5 bases). The V gene lost 0 bases and the J gene lost 7 bases, with 16 bases spanning the gap. Germline lookup yields CDR1 LGHDT and CDR2 YNNKEL (reference sequence). This CDR3 is 15 amino acids long. DNA of the CDR3: TGTGCCAGCAGCCAAGATCAACAAGGGGTTTTGGAGCAGTACTTC. Its translation is CASSQDQQGVLEQYF.

This chain joins TRBV6-5 and TRBJ1-1; the D is unclear. This CDR3 is 14 amino acids long. Germline V gives CDR1 MNHEY, CDR2 SVGAGI. Trimming removed 6 bases from V and 7 bases from J, with 18 bases in between. The CDR3 DNA reads TGTGCCAGCAGCGACGGGCCAAACTGGCTTGAAGCTTTCTTT. It yields the protein CASSDGPNWLEAFF.

The chain uses TRBV30 and TRBJ1-4; D is unclear. Germline values: CDR1 GTSNPN, CDR2 SVGIG (reference sequence). The V end lost 0 bases, the J end lost 3 bases, and 14 bases lay between the germline ends. This CDR3 has 16 amino acids. The CDR3 reads CAWSVHKTSANEKLFF. The CDR3 nucleotides read TGTGCCTGGAGTGTACACAAGACCTCTGCTAATGAAAAACTGTTTTTT.

The rearrangement links TRBV7-8 to TRBJ1-5, with a weak D call TRBD1 (5 bases). Looked up from germline, CDR1 is SGHVS and CDR2 is FQNEAQ. The V gene lost 0 bases and the J gene lost 7 bases, with 10 bases spanning the gap. The CDR3 loop spans 14 amino acids. The CDR3 reads CASSLAGVNQPQHF. As DNA, the CDR3 is TGTGCCAGCAGCTTAGCGGGGGTCAACCAGCCCCAGCATTTT.

Only one count was recorded for this clone. This sequence joins TRBV5-1 and TRBJ2-3, with D maybe TRBD2 (6 bases). The CDR3 is made up of 15 amino acids. Between the trimmed V and J ends, which lost 0 bases and 3 bases, there was a span of 11 bases. The V gene's germline CDR1 is SGHRS and CDR2 YFSETQ. In DNA form, the CDR3 reads TGCGCCAGCAGCTTGGAGGGGACTCGAACAGATACGCAGTATTTT. Protein sequence: CASSLEGTRTDTQYF.

V is TRBV28 and J is TRBJ1-4; 8 bases are a match to TRBD1. The CDR3 consists of 14 residues. Trimming took 4 bases from V and 8 from J; bases not matched to a gene: 6. The germline CDR1 and CDR2 sequences are MDHEN and SYDVKM. This CDR3 is CASSSTGVVEKLFF. In DNA form, the CDR3 reads TGTGCCAGCAGTTCGACAGGGGTGGTGGAAAAACTGTTTTTT.

The chain employs TRBV6-5 and TRBJ1-1; no clear D. CDR1 and CDR2 from the germline V gene are MNHEY and SVGAGI. This CDR3 has 10 amino acids. The germline V and J ends were trimmed by 8 bases and 10 bases, with 11 bases remaining between them. The CDR3 DNA follows: TGTGCCAGCGGAGATAGGGTAGCTTTCTTT. The encoded protein is CASGDRVAFF.

The gene calls are TRBV3-1 (or the pseudogene TRBV3-2) and TRBJ1-2; 9 bases agree with TRBD1. The CDR3 runs 16 residues. Germline CDR1 reads LGHDT; CDR2 reads YNNKEL (reference sequence). After removal of 1 base from V and 6 bases from J, the junction contained 9 bases not matched to a gene. The CDR3 nucleotides read TGTGCCAGCAGCCAAGTGGGACAGGGAGAGATTCATGGCTACACCTTC. The encoded protein is CASSQVGQGEIHGYTF.

The chain couples TRBV29-1 to TRBJ2-7; D is perhaps TRBD1 (6 bases). Per the germline V gene, CDR1 is SQVTM and CDR2 is ANQGSEA. The CDR3 contains 13 residues. Trimming took 7 bases from V and 6 from J, leaving 19 bases between them. CDR3 loop: CSGRSGEKSEQYF. The CDR3 DNA is TGCAGCGGAAGGTCAGGGGAGAAATCCGAGCAGTACTTC.

This clone was counted a single time. The J gene is TRBJ1-6, the V gene TRBV10-3; the D gene is possibly TRBD1 (6 bases). Trimming removed 4 bases from V and 5 bases from J, with 15 bases in between. Germline V gene lookup returns CDR1 ENHRY and CDR2 SYGVKD. The CDR3 extends over 16 amino acids. In DNA form, the CDR3 reads TGTGCCATCAGTGGGGTGAGGGGGTCTAATAATTCACCCCTCCACTTT. Translating gives CAISGVRGSNNSPLHF.

The sample holds one count of this clone. V usage is TRBV6-1 and J usage is TRBJ2-4; perhaps TRBD1 as D (6 bases). V was clipped by 3 bases and J by 4 bases, with 13 bases between them. The CDR3 totals 15 residues. Germline V gives CDR1 MNHNS, CDR2 SASEGT. Here the CDR3 reads CASSERSRGKNIQYF. The CDR3 DNA sequence: TGTGCCAGCAGTGAGCGAAGTAGGGGGAAAAACATTCAGTACTTC.

The chain carries TRBV6-2 or TRBV6-3 and TRBJ1-5; maybe TRBD1 (5 bases). This CDR3 spans 16 amino acids. Germline V gene data show CDR1 as MNHEY and CDR2 as SVGEGT. The ends were cut back, 3 bases at V and 2 bases at J, with 14 bases in the middle. CDR3 in amino acids: CASSYWGGRGNQPQHF. As DNA, the CDR3 is TGTGCCAGCAGTTATTGGGGGGGGAGGGGCAATCAGCCCCAGCATTTT.

The chain carries TRBV2 and TRBJ1-6; D possibly corresponds to TRBD1 (6 bases). The germline V and J ends were trimmed by 0 bases and 6 bases, with 9 bases remaining between them. Germline V gene sequence: CDR1 SNHLY, CDR2 FYNNEI. This CDR3 is built from 15 residues. The DNA of the CDR3 is TGTGCCAGCAGTGAAGCCCGGACAGCTAATTCACCCCTCCACTTT. Amino acid sequence: CASSEARTANSPLHF.

V and J are TRBV5-4 and TRBJ1-5; D unresolved. V lost 0 bases and J lost 4, with 5 bases in between. CDR1 SGHNT and CDR2 YYREEE come from the germline V gene (reference sequence). The CDR3 sequence is 13 residues long. CDR3 DNA sequence: TGTGCCAGCAGCTTGGACAGTAATCAGCCCCAGCATTTT. Translated, it gives CASSLDSNQPQHF.

As DNA, the CDR3 is TGCGCCAGCAGCCTAACAACTGAGCTTACGTATGGCTACACCTTC. Protein sequence: CASSLTTELTYGYTF. The chain is built from TRBV4-1 and TRBJ1-2, with D uncertain. This CDR3 has 15 residues. The V and J ends lost 4 bases and 5 bases respectively, with 17 bases between them. Germline V gives CDR1 MGHRA, CDR2 YSYEKL.

The rearrangement links TRBV5-6 to TRBJ1-2, with D possibly TRBD1 on 6 matching bases. Trimming took 4 bases from V and 4 from J, leaving 14 bases between them. Germline CDR1 SGHDT, CDR2 YYEEEE. This CDR3 is 14 amino acids long. Written as DNA, the CDR3 is TGTGCCAGCAGCCTCGACAGGACGGGCTATGGCTACACCTTC. It is translated as CASSLDRTGYGYTF.

The V gene is TRBV6-5, the J gene TRBJ1-1; 7 nucleotides match TRBD1. The CDR3 extends over 12 amino acids. Trimming at V came to 5 bases and at J to 4 bases, leaving 1 base not matched to a gene. Germline V gene sequence: CDR1 MNHEY, CDR2 SVGAGI. The CDR3 DNA reads TGTGCCAGCAGTAGACAGGGCACTGAAGCTTTCTTT. Translated: CASSRQGTEAFF.

This clone was recorded once. V usage is TRBV5-1 and J usage is TRBJ1-5; 10 nucleotides agree with TRBD1. The V segment lost 3 bases and the J segment 5 bases; nucleotides outside the gene matches: 5. This CDR3 region has 15 residues. Per the germline V gene, CDR1 is SGHRS and CDR2 is YFSETQ. The CDR3 loop is CASSSGQGDDQPQHF. As DNA, the CDR3 is TGCGCCAGCAGCTCAGGACAGGGGGACGATCAGCCCCAGCATTTT. The full variable domain, with the rest looked up from reference TRBV5-1 and TRBJ1-5, is KAGVTQTPRYLIKTRGQQVTLSCSPISGHRSVSWYQQTPGQGLQFLFEYFSETQRNKGNFPGRFSGRQFSNSRSEMNVSTLELGDSALYLCASSSGQGDDQPQHFGDGTRLSIL.

V is TRBV7-6 and J is TRBJ2-1, with 9 nucleotides matching TRBD2. This CDR3 comprises 16 residues. Germline V gene lookup returns CDR1 SGHVS and CDR2 FNYEAQ. With 5 bases clipped from V and 10 bases from J, the junction kept 15 bases outside the gene matches. In nucleotides, the CDR3 is TGTGCCAGCAGCCCCGAGGCGGGCGGGAGGGCCGGGGAGCAGTTCTTC. Translating gives CASSPEAGGRAGEQFF.